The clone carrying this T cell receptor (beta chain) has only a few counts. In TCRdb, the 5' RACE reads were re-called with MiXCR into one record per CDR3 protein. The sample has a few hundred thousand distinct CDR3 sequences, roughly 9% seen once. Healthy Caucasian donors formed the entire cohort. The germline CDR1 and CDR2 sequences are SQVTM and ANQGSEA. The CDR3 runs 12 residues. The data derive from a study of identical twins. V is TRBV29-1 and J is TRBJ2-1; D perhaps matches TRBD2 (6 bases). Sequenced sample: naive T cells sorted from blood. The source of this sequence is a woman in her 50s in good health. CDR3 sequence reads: CCGGAGYNEQFF. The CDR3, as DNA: TGCTGTGGCGGGGCAGGGTACAATGAGCAGTTCTTC.